The 6 T cell receptor beta chains reported below all come from one sample, sequenced in a study of CD8+CD57+ T cells in acquired aplastic anemia. The TCR beta profiling, which covered VDJ combination and CDR3 sequence, was carried out using genomic DNA as the template. TCRdb ran MiXCR on the reads and lists one entry per CDR3 protein. This table has about 180,000 distinct CDR3 sequences, around half appearing once. CD8+CD57+ cell expansion, shown by flow cytometry, had occurred in the patients selected for sequencing. Sequences were obtained from sorted CD4+, CD8+, or CD8+CD57+ T cells (not recorded which) from PBMCs. These receptors were taken from a human donor with aplastic anemia.

This clonotype was recorded at least ten times. The chain recombines TRBV15 with TRBJ2-7; 9 bases line up with TRBD1. This CDR3 has 15 residues. Unmatched junction bases numbered 10, after V lost 5 bases and J lost 5 bases. CDR1 and CDR2 (germline): LNHNV, YYDKDF (reference sequence). CDR3 loop: CATSGRTGVLDEQYF. The CDR3 nucleotides read TGTGCCACCAGCGGACGGACAGGGGTGTTGGACGAGCAGTACTTC.

There are many counts of this clonotype. V is TRBV10-1 and J is TRBJ1-4, with 10 nucleotides matching TRBD1. This CDR3 has 15 residues. Per the germline V gene, CDR1 is WNHNN and CDR2 is SYGVQD (reference sequence). The V segment lost 8 bases and the J segment 6 bases; nucleotides outside the gene matches: 9. This CDR3 is CASPVGQGRDEKLFF. CDR3 DNA sequence: TGCGCCAGCCCCGTGGGACAGGGGAGGGATGAAAAACTGTTTTTT.

This chain joins TRBV7-6 and TRBJ1-2; 12 positions match TRBD1. V was pared by 5 bases and J by 5 bases, with 9 bases of the junction left unmatched. CDR1 and CDR2 from the germline V gene are SGHVS and FNYEAQ. There are 16 residues in the CDR3. The CDR3 sequence is CASSQPGQGARYGYTF. CDR3 nucleotides: TGTGCCAGCAGCCAGCCGGGACAGGGGGCTAGGTATGGCTACACCTTC.

The chain couples TRBV2 to TRBJ2-5; 12 nucleotides line up with TRBD1. Germline CDR1 SNHLY, CDR2 FYNNEI. V lost 5 bases and J lost 5; bases outside the gene matches: 6. This CDR3 has 15 residues. The CDR3 here is CASSPGQGAWETQYF. DNA for the CDR3: TGTGCCAGCAGTCCGGGACAGGGGGCATGGGAGACCCAGTACTTC. The entire variable domain, with the rest obtained from reference TRBV2 and TRBJ2-5, is as follows: EPEVTQTPSHQVTQMGQEVILRCVPISNHLYFYWYRQILGQKVEFLVSFYNNEISEKSEIFDDQFSVERPDGSNFTLKIRSTKLEDSAMYFCASSPGQGAWETQYFGPGTRLLVL.

This clonotype was recorded many times. The CDR3 region has the DNA TGCAGTGCTAGAGATCAGGGGGGGTCCGGGGAGCTGTTTTTT. Encoded protein: CSARDQGGSGELFF. The chain recombines TRBV20-1 with TRBJ2-2; D may match TRBD1 or TRBD2 (7 bases each). Germline loops: CDR1 DFQATT, CDR2 SNEGSKA (reference sequence). The CDR3 totals 14 residues. Trimming shortened V by 0 bases and J by 6 bases, and 11 bases separated the two germline ends.

This clonotype was picked up many times. The J gene is TRBJ2-2, the V gene TRBV20-1; D call uncertain. The germline V and J ends were trimmed by 3 bases and 5 bases, with 10 bases remaining between them. This CDR3 has 13 residues. Germline CDR1 is DFQATT and CDR2 is SNEGSKA (reference sequence). CDR3 nucleotides: TGCAGTGCTAGGGACCTAAGAACCGGGGAGCTGTTTTTT. Protein sequence: CSARDLRTGELFF.